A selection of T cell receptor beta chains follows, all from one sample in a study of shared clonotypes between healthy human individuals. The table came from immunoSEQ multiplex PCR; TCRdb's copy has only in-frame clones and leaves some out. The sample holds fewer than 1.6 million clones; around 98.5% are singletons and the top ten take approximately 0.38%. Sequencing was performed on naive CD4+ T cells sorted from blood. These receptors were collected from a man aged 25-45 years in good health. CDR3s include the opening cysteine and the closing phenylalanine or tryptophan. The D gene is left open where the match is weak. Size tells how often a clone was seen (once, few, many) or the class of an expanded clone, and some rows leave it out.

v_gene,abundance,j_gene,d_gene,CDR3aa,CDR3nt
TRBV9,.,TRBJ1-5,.,CASSPDRQPQHF,TGTGCCAGCAGCCCAGACAGGCAGCCCCAGCATTTT
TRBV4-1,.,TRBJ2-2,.,CASSQIAGELFF,TGCGCCAGCAGCCAAATAGCCGGGGAGCTGTTTTTT
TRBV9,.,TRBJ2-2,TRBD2,CASGLAGGPRGTGELFF,TGTGCCAGCGGACTAGCGGGAGGGCCTCGAGGCACCGGGGAGCTGTTTTTT
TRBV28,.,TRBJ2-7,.,CASSSGGPPYEQYF,TGTGCCAGCAGTTCCGGGGGGCCTCCTTACGAGCAGTACTTC
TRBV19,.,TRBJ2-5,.,CAHRGPPWETQYF,TGTGCTCATAGGGGCCCGCCGTGGGAGACCCAGTACTTC
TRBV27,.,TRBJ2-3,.,CASSLSRPISTDTQYF,TGTGCCAGCAGTTTATCCCGACCGATATCCACAGATACGCAGTATTTT
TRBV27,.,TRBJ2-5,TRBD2,CASSIPGLGQETQYF,TGTGCCAGCAGTATTCCGGGACTAGGGCAAGAGACCCAGTACTTC
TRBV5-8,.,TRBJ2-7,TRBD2,CASSLGGSFFYEQYF,TGTGCCAGCAGCTTGGGCGGGAGTTTCTTCTACGAGCAGTACTTC
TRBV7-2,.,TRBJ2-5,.,CASMGETQYF,TGTGCCAGCATGGGAGAGACCCAGTACTTC
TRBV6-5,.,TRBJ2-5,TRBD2,CASRAGGPGETQYF,TGTGCCAGCAGAGCGGGAGGGCCAGGGGAGACCCAGTACTTC
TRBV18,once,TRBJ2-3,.,CASSPLAAAYTDTQYF,TGTGCCAGCTCACCGTTGGCAGCCGCGTACACAGATACGCAGTATTTT
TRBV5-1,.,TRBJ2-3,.,CASSSRSSGITDTQYF,TGCGCCAGCAGCTCGCGCTCGTCCGGAATCACAGATACGCAGTATTTT
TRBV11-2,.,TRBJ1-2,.,CASSSGTSYGYTF,TGTGCCAGCAGCTCTGGGACTTCTTATGGCTACACCTTC
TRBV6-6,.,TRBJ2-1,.,CASSPLSSYNEQFF,TGTGCCAGCAGCCCACTATCCTCCTACAATGAGCAGTTCTTC
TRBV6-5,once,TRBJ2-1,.,CASSQTPVSYNEQFF,TGTGCCAGCAGTCAGACTCCCGTTTCCTACAATGAGCAGTTCTTC
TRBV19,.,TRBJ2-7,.,CASSISGYEQYF,TGTGCCAGTAGTATCTCCGGGTACGAGCAGTACTTC